Included here is one TCR beta chain sequence, with context. The CDR3 has 12 residues. V shed 5 bases and J shed 4 bases, with 8 bases lying between them. The germline CDR1 and CDR2 sequences are SGHAT and FQNNGV. Clones were read by immunoSEQ multiplex PCR, and TCRdb kept only the in-frame ones, dropping some. Of approximately 79,000 clones in the sample, 96% were seen once. This sample was taken from a study of technical replicates of blood from a few donors. The genes are TRBV11-2 and TRBJ1-2; D remains unclear. The receptor comes from a human donor in good health. The sample comprised T cells isolated from PBMCs. The CDR3 coding sequence is TGTGCCAGCAGCGCGGTCGGCTATGGCTACACCTTC. Translation: CASSAVGYGYTF.